This TCR beta chain was captured in a study of tumor and adjacent non-tumor tissue in lung cancer. As for the study in general: The patients, approximately 9 men and roughly 5 women, were roughly 31 to 85 with stage I to III disease. Findings of the study overall: Tumor tissue had significantly higher TCR diversity than normal lung.

A modified ARM-PCR protocol with three rounds of nested PCR amplified TCRbeta. Via MiXCR, TCRdb re-called the multiplex PCR reads, giving one row per CDR3 protein. The data contain about 50,000 distinct CDR3 sequences, 74% of them singletons. This clonotype has a single count. Its antigen remains unknown. This sample's RNA came from whole unsorted tissue. More than 3 cm separated this lung sample from the edge of the tumor. Germline values: CDR1 SGHAT, CDR2 FQNNGV. The CDR3 contains 14 residues. V gave up 5 bases and J gave up 11 bases; unmatched junction bases: 10. V is TRBV11-2 and J is TRBJ1-5, with 9 bases that match TRBD1. What was sequenced was distant non-tumor lung tissue. This TCR was sampled from a woman aged 55-75 years with non-small cell lung cancer. The CDR3 region has the DNA TGTGCCAGCAGCGGGACAGGGACCGACCAGTCCCAGCATTTT. Residues: CASSGTGTDQSQHF.